The next 12 T cell receptor beta chains were all read from a single sample in a study of T cell changes during pregnancy in multiple sclerosis. Only in-frame clones appear in the TCRdb table, and some are missing; sequencing was by immunoSEQ multiplex PCR. The data contain just under 65,000 clones, roughly 91% of them singletons. Sequencing used peripheral blood, obtained in the second trimester of pregnancy. The receptors derive from a female donor in good health, enrolled as a control in a pregnancy study.

The rearrangement joins TRBV5-5 to TRBJ2-7; 9 positions match TRBD2. Looked up from germline, CDR1 is SGHKS and CDR2 is YYEKEE (reference sequence). There are 14 residues in the CDR3. With V trimmed by 4 bases and J by 0 bases, 2 bases remained unmatched. The CDR3 region has the DNA TGTGCCAGCAGCGGACTAGCGTCCTCCTACGAGCAGTACTTC. Amino acid sequence: CASSGLASSYEQYF.

The rearrangement links TRBV7-8 to TRBJ2-7, with TRBD1 matching over 7 bases. The CDR3 sequence is 13 residues long. Germline loops: CDR1 SGHVS, CDR2 FQNEAQ. The trim removed 6 bases at V and 5 bases at J, leaving 7 bases unmatched. CDR3 region: CASRGTAGDEQYF. Written as DNA, the CDR3 is TGTGCCAGCAGGGGGACAGCTGGTGACGAGCAGTACTTC.

The chain carries TRBV10-3 and TRBJ2-1; 10 nucleotides match TRBD2. The ends lost 7 bases at V and 3 bases at J; junction bases unmatched: 3. This CDR3 contains 14 residues. Germline V lookup: CDR1 ENHRY, CDR2 SYGVKD. CDR3 nucleotides: TGTGCCATCACAGGACTAGCGGACTACAATGAGCAGTTCTTC. Protein sequence: CAITGLADYNEQFF.

The chain employs TRBV15 and TRBJ2-1; possibly TRBD2 for D (5 bases). V lost 5 bases, J lost 0 bases, and 11 bases lay in between. Germline CDR1 LNHNV, CDR2 YYDKDF (reference sequence). The CDR3 totals 15 residues. The chain's CDR3 is CATSHSGSSYNEQFF. The CDR3 coding sequence is TGTGCCACCAGCCACAGCGGAAGCTCCTACAATGAGCAGTTCTTC. Variable domain in full (rest from reference TRBV15 and TRBJ2-1): DAMVIQNPRYQVTQFGKPVTLSCSQTLNHNVMYWYQQKSSQAPKLLFHYYDKDFNNEADTPDNFQSRRPNTSFCFLDIRSPGLGDTAMYLCATSHSGSSYNEQFFGPGTRLTVL.

The J gene is TRBJ2-2, the V gene TRBV6-4, with no clear D. The CDR3 loop spans 13 amino acids. Trimming took 4 bases from V and 1 from J, leaving 4 bases between them. Germline V CDR1 and CDR2: MRHNA, SNTAGT. The CDR3 DNA reads TGTGCCAGCAGTGCAGAGAACACCGGGGAGCTGTTTTTT. As protein: CASSAENTGELFF.

This chain links TRBV2 with TRBJ1-5; D is undetermined. Germline loops: CDR1 SNHLY, CDR2 FYNNEI. The V and J ends lost 4 bases and 2 bases respectively, with 9 bases between them. The CDR3 loop spans 14 amino acids. The CDR3 loop reads CASSGTGGNQPQHF. CDR3 coding DNA: TGTGCCAGCAGTGGGACTGGAGGCAATCAGCCCCAGCATTTT.

The chain recombines TRBV6-1 with TRBJ2-1; 9 nucleotides align to TRBD1. Trimming removed 0 bases from V and 9 bases from J; junction bases left unmatched: 6. The CDR3 covers 15 residues. Germline V gene sequence: CDR1 MNHNS, CDR2 SASEGT. The CDR3: CASSEAGQGSGEQFF. As DNA, the CDR3 is TGTGCCAGCAGTGAAGCGGGACAGGGTAGCGGTGAGCAGTTCTTC.

V is TRBV5-1 and J is TRBJ1-2; 8 positions match TRBD1. Germline CDR1 and CDR2: SGHRS and YFSETQ. With 4 bases clipped from V and 3 bases from J, the junction kept 2 bases outside the gene matches. This CDR3 has 13 amino acids. CDR3 residues: CASSEQGDYGYTF. The DNA of the CDR3 is TGCGCCAGCAGCGAACAGGGGGACTATGGCTACACCTTC. Drawing the rest from reference TRBV5-1 and TRBJ1-2, the complete variable domain is KAGVTQTPRYLIKTRGQQVTLSCSPISGHRSVSWYQQTPGQGLQFLFEYFSETQRNKGNFPGRFSGRQFSNSRSEMNVSTLELGDSALYLCASSEQGDYGYTFGSGTRLTVV.

The chain recombines TRBV28 with TRBJ2-7; 14 bases agree with TRBD2. With 2 bases clipped from V and 3 bases from J, the junction kept 3 bases outside the gene matches. Germline CDR1 MDHEN, CDR2 SYDVKM. The CDR3 is 16 residues long. The CDR3 is CASSLTGTSGSYEQYF. CDR3 nucleotide sequence: TGTGCCAGCAGTTTAACAGGGACTAGCGGGAGCTACGAGCAGTACTTC.

The genes are TRBV6-1 and TRBJ1-2; a possible D gene is TRBD1 (6 bases). Deletions cut 11 bases from V and 7 bases from J, with 20 bases between. This CDR3 has 13 amino acids. CDR1 is MNHNS, CDR2 SASEGT, per germline. This CDR3 is CAVWRQGLAGYTF. CDR3 bases: TGTGCCGTATGGAGGCAGGGGTTGGCTGGCTACACCTTC.

The chain recombines TRBV16 with TRBJ2-7; 7 positions match TRBD2. Germline lookup yields CDR1 KGHSY and CDR2 FQNENV. The CDR3 consists of 12 residues. The V and J ends lost 1 base and 11 bases, in that order; junction bases with no gene match: 5. CDR3 protein: CASSQWGGSEYF. DNA for the CDR3: TGTGCCAGCAGCCAATGGGGCGGGAGCGAGTACTTC. The complete variable domain, with remaining parts taken from reference TRBV16 and TRBJ2-7, reads GEEVAQTPKHLVRGEGQKAKLYCAPIKGHSYVFWYQQVLKNEFKFLISFQNENVFDETGMPKERFSAKCLPNSPCSLEIQATKLEDSAVYFCASSQWGGSEYFGPGTRLTVT.

The chain is built from TRBV6-5 and TRBJ2-3; 7 positions agree with TRBD2. The CDR3 sequence is 16 residues long. The trim removed 0 bases at V and 4 bases at J, leaving 7 bases unmatched. Germline V gives CDR1 MNHEY, CDR2 SVGAGI. The CDR3 nucleotides are TGTGCCAGCAGTTACTCCGGGGCGGGGGTGGCAGATACGCAGTATTTT. Translated, it gives CASSYSGAGVADTQYF.